This passage covers 5 T cell receptor beta chains from one sample sequenced in a study of T cells in Graves' hyperthyroidism and ophthalmopathy. TCR beta CDR3 regions were amplified from RNA transcripts. HTBI primers drove first-round RT-PCR of the TCR CDR3. MiXCR, applied by TCRdb to the multiplex PCR reads, yields one record per CDR3 protein. This sample has fewer than 900,000 distinct CDR3 sequences, with 16% found just once. The source material was blood. Receptor source: a young man with Graves' hyperthyroidism.

About this clonotype: Since a much larger clone is just one base distant, this may be a read error. This sequence joins TRBV20-1 and TRBJ2-7; D ambiguous. The CDR3 extends over 13 amino acids. Trimming cost V 5 bases and J 4 bases, with 15 bases left between them. Germline V gene data show CDR1 as DFQATT and CDR2 as SNEGSKA (reference sequence). The CDR3 nucleotides read TGCAGTGCTTGCAAAGAAGAACCGTACGAGCAGTACTTC. Translation: CSACKEEPYEQYF.

This clonotype was counted many times. The genes are TRBV12-3 or TRBV12-4 and TRBJ2-1; 7 positions match TRBD1. Trimming took 3 bases from V and 6 from J; bases not matched to a gene: 8. CDR3 length: 15 residues. CDR3 DNA sequence: TGTGCCAGCAGTTTCACAAGGGGGCCCCTCAATGAGCAGTTCTTC. Protein product: CASSFTRGPLNEQFF.

V is TRBV4-3 and J is TRBJ2-3; a possible D gene is TRBD1 (6 bases). The germline gives CDR1 LGHNA, CDR2 YSLEER. The V end was cut by 0 bases, the J end by 2 bases, with 15 bases between. This CDR3 is built from 17 residues. CDR3: CASSQDGARGHTDTQYF. For the CDR3, the DNA is TGCGCCAGCAGCCAAGATGGTGCTAGGGGACACACAGATACGCAGTATTTT.

This clonotype was counted many times. The rearrangement uses TRBV27 and TRBJ1-1, with a possible D match to TRBD1 (6 bases). Germline values: CDR1 MNHEY, CDR2 SMNVEV (reference sequence). The CDR3 totals 15 residues. Trimming stripped 1 base from V and 1 base from J, with 10 bases between. In nucleotides, the CDR3 is TGTGCCAGCAGTTTATATCTGGGGGCGAACACTGAAGCTTTCTTT. Amino acid sequence: CASSLYLGANTEAFF.

This clonotype was counted many times. This rearrangement joins TRBV7-3 to TRBJ2-3; 7 nucleotides match TRBD1. The CDR3 totals 16 residues. The V segment lost 1 base and the J segment 1 base; nucleotides outside the gene matches: 5. CDR1 is SGHTA and CDR2 is FQGTGA in the germline V gene. The CDR3 region has the DNA TGTGCCAGCAGCTTAATGACAGGGCGAGGCACAGATACGCAGTATTTT. Translation: CASSLMTGRGTDTQYF. The full variable domain, completed using reference TRBV7-3 and TRBJ2-3, is GAGVSQTPSNKVTEKGKYVELRCDPISGHTALYWYRQSLGQGPEFLIYFQGTGAADDSGLPNDRFFAVRPEGSVSTLKIQRTERGDSAVYLCASSLMTGRGTDTQYFGPGTRLTVL.